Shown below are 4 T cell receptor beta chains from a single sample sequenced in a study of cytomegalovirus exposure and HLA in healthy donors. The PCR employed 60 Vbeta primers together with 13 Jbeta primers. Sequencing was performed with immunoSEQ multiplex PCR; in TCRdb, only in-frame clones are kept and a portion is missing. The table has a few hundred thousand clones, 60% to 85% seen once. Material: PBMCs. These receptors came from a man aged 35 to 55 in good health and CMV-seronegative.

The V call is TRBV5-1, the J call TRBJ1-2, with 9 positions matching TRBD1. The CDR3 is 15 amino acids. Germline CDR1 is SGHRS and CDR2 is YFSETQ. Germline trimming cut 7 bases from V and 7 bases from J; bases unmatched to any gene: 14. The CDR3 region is CASRPRIQGASGYTF. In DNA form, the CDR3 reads TGCGCCAGCCGCCCCCGAATACAGGGGGCGTCTGGCTACACCTTC.

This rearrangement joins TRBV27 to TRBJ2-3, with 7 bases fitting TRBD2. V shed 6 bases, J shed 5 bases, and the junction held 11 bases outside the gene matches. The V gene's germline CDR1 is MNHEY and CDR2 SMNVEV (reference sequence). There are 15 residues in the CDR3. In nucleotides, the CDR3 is TGTGCCAGCAGGCCCAGTGTGGGGGAGGGAGATACGCAGTATTTT. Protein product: CASRPSVGEGDTQYF.

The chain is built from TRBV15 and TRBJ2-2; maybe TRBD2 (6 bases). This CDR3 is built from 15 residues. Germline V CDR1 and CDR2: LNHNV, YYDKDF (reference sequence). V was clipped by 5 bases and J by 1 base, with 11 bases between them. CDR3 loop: CATSYRSGNTGELFF. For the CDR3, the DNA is TGTGCCACCAGCTACCGTAGCGGGAACACCGGGGAGCTGTTTTTT.

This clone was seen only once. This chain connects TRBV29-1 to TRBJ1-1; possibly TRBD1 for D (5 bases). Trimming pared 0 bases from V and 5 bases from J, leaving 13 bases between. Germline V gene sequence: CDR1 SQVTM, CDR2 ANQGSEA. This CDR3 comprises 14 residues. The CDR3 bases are TGCAGCGTTGAAGATCTAGGCGGGGGAACTGAAGCTTTCTTT. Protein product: CSVEDLGGGTEAFF.